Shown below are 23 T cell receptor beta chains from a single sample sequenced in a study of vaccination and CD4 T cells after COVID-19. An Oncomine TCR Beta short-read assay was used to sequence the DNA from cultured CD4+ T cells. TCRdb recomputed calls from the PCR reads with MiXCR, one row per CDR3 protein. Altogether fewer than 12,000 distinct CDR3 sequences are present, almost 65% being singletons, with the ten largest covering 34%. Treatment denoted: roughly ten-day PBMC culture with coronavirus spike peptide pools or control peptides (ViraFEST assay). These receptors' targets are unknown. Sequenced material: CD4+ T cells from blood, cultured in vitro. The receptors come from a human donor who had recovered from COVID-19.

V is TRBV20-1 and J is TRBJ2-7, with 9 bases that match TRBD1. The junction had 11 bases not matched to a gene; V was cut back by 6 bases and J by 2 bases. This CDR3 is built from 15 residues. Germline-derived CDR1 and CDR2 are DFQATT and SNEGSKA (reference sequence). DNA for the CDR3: TGCAGTGCGACGGCGCCGGGACAGGGTCCCTACGAGCAGTACTTC. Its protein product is CSATAPGQGPYEQYF.

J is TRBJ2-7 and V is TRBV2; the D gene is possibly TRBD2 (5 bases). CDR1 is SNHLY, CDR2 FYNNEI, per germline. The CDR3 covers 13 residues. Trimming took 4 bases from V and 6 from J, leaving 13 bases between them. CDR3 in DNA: TGTGCCAGCAGTGCGGCTAGCTTCCTCGAGCAGTACTTC. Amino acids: CASSAASFLEQYF.

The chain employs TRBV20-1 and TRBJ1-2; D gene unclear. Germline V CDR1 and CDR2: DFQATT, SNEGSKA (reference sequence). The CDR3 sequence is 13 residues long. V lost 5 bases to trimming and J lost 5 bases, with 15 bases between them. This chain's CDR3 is CSAGSKVGYGYTF. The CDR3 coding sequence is TGCAGTGCTGGTTCAAAGGTGGGGTATGGCTACACCTTC.

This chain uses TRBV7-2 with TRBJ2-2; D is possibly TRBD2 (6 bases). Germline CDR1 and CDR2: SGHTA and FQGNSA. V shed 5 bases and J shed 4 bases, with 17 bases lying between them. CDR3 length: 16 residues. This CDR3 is CASSPGWGDPTGELFF. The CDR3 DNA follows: TGTGCCAGCAGCCCAGGGTGGGGGGACCCCACCGGGGAGCTGTTTTTT.

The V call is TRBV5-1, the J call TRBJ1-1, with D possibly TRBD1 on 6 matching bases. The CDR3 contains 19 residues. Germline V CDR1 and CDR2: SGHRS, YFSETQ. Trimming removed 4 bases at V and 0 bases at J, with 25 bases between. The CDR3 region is CASSKRRETGRVMNTEAFF. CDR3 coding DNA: TGCGCCAGCAGCAAAAGACGGGAAACAGGGAGGGTTATGAACACTGAAGCTTTCTTT.

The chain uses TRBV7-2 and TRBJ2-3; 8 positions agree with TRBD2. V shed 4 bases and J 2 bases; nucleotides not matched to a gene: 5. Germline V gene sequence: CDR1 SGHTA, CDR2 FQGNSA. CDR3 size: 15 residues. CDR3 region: CASSSSAGDTDTQYF. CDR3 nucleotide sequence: TGTGCCAGCAGCTCCTCAGCGGGAGACACAGATACGCAGTATTTT. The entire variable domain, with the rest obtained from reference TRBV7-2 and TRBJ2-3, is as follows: GAGVSQSPSNKVTEKGKDVELRCDPISGHTALYWYRQSLGQGLEFLIYFQGNSAPDKSGLPSDRFSAERTGGSVSTLTIQRTQQEDSAVYLCASSSSAGDTDTQYFGPGTRLTVL.

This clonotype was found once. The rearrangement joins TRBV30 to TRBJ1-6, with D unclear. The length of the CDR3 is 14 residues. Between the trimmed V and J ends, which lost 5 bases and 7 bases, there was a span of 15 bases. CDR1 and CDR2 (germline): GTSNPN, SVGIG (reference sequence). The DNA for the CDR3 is TGTGCCTGGGTCGGTAGGGTCGGCAATTCACCCCTCCACTTT. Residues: CAWVGRVGNSPLHF.

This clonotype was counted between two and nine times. In DNA form, the CDR3 reads TGTGCCAGCAGTCGACAGGGTAGCTCCTATAATTCACCCCTCCACTTT. Amino acids: CASSRQGSSYNSPLHF. The chain combines TRBV28 with TRBJ1-6, with 7 bases that match TRBD1. The CDR3 is made up of 16 amino acids. The germline CDR1 and CDR2 sequences are MDHEN and SYDVKM. The junction had 4 bases not matched to a gene; V was cut back by 5 bases and J by 0 bases.

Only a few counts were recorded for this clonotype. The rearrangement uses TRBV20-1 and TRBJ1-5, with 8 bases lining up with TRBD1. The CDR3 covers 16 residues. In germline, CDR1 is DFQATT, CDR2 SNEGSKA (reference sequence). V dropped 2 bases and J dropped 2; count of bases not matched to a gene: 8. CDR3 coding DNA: TGCAGTGCTAGATACACAGGGGGAGGCGGCAATCAGCCCCAGCATTTT. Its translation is CSARYTGGGGNQPQHF.

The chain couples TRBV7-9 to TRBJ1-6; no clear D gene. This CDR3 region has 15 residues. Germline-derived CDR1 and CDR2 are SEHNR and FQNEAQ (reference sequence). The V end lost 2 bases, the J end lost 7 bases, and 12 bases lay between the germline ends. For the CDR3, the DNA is TGTGCCAGCAGCTTAAGAGAGGGCTACAATTCACCCCTCCACTTT. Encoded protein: CASSLREGYNSPLHF. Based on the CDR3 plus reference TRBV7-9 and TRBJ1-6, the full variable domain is DTGVSQNPRHKITKRGQNVTFRCDPISEHNRLYWYRQTLGQGPEFLTYFQNEAQLEKSRLLSDRFSAERPKGSFSTLEIQRTEQGDSAMYLCASSLREGYNSPLHFGNGTRLTVT.

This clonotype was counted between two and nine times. The CDR3 here is CASSSRTVTDTQYF. CDR3 nucleotide sequence: TGTGCCAGCAGTTCCCGGACTGTCACAGATACGCAGTATTTT. The rearrangement uses TRBV27 and TRBJ2-3; D might be TRBD2 (5 bases). The CDR3 covers 14 residues. The germline V gene encodes CDR1 MNHEY and CDR2 SMNVEV (reference sequence). The germline V and J ends were trimmed by 4 bases and 2 bases, with 10 bases remaining between them.

CDR3 sequence: CSARDARVGNEQFF. CDR3 DNA sequence: TGCAGTGCTAGAGATGCCCGGGTTGGGAATGAGCAGTTCTTC. The chain carries TRBV20-1 and TRBJ2-1; no definite D call. V was pared by 0 bases and J by 7 bases, with 13 bases between. CDR1 DFQATT and CDR2 SNEGSKA come from the germline V gene (reference sequence). The CDR3 spans 14 residues.

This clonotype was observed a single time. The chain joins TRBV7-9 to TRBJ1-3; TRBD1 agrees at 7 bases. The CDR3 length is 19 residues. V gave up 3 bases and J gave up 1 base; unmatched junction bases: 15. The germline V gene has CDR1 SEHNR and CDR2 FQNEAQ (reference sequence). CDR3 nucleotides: TGTGCCAGCAGCTTTGTGAGGGGGCGAGAAGACCTATCTGGAAACACCATATATTTT. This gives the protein CASSFVRGREDLSGNTIYF.

CDR3 nucleotide sequence: TGTGCCAGCAGTCCAACCCGGCAGGGAAACACCATATATTTT. Its translation: CASSPTRQGNTIYF. The chain carries TRBV6-1 and TRBJ1-3, with D unclear. The germline V and J ends were trimmed by 5 bases and 4 bases, with 12 bases remaining between them. Germline CDR1 is MNHNS and CDR2 is SASEGT. CDR3 length equals 14 residues.

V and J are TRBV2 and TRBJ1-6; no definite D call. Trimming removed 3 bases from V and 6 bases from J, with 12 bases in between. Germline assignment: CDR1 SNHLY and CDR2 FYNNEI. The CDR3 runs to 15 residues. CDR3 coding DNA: TGTGCCAGCAGTGAGTTCCTTGGCGGTAATTCACCCCTCCACTTT. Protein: CASSEFLGGNSPLHF.

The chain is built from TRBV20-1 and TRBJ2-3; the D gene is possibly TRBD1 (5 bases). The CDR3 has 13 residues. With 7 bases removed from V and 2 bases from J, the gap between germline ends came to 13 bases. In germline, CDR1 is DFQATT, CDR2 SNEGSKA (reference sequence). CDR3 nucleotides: TGCAGTGGGCAAGGGGCAGCCACAGATACGCAGTATTTT. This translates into CSGQGAATDTQYF.

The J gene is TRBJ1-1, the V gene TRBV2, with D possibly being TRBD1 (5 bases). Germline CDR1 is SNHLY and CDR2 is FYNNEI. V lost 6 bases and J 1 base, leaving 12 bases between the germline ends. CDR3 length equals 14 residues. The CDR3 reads CASRRDRKNTEAFF. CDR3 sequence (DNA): TGTGCCAGCAGGAGAGACAGAAAGAACACTGAAGCTTTCTTT.

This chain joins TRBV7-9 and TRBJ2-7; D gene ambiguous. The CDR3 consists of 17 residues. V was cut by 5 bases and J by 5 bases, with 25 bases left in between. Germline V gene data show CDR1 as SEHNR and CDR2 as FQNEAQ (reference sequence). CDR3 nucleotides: TGTGCCAGCAGCCTAGTGGGATTCGCGGACGCCGAGGACGAGCAGTACTTC. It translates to CASSLVGFADAEDEQYF.

DNA of the CDR3: TGTGCCAGTAGTGCCCCCGGGACACGTCTCCCCGGGGAGCTGTTTTTT. Its translation: CASSAPGTRLPGELFF. This sequence joins TRBV19 and TRBJ2-2; D may be TRBD1 (6 bases). With 5 bases removed from V and 6 bases from J, the gap between germline ends came to 19 bases. This CDR3 has 16 amino acids. Germline V gene sequence: CDR1 LNHDA, CDR2 SQIVND (reference sequence).

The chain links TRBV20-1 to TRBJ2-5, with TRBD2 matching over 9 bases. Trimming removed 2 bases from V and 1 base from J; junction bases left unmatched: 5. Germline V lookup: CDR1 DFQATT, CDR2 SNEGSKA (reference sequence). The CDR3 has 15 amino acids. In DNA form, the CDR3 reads TGCAGTGCTAGAACTCCGACTAGCGGCCAAGAGACCCAGTACTTC. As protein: CSARTPTSGQETQYF.

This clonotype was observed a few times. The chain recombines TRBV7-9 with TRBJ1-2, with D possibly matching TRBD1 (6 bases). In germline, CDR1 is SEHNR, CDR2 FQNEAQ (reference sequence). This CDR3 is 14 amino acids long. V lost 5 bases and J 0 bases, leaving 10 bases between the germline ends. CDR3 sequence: CASSRGQSNYGYTF. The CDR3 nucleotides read TGTGCCAGCAGCCGCGGACAGTCTAACTATGGCTACACCTTC.

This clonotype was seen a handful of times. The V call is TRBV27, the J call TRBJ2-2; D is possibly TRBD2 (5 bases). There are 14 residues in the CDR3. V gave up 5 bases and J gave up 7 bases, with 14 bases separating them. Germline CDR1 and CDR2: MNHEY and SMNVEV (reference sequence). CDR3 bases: TGTGCCAGCAGTAGGTGGGAGACGGGCGGGGAGCTGTTTTTT. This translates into CASSRWETGGELFF.

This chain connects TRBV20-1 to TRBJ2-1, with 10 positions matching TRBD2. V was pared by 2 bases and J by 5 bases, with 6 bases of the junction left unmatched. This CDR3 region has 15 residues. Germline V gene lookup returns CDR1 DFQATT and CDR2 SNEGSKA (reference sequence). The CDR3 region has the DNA TGCAGTGCTAGACCGCCGGGACTAGCGAACAATGAGCAGTTCTTC. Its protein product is CSARPPGLANNEQFF.